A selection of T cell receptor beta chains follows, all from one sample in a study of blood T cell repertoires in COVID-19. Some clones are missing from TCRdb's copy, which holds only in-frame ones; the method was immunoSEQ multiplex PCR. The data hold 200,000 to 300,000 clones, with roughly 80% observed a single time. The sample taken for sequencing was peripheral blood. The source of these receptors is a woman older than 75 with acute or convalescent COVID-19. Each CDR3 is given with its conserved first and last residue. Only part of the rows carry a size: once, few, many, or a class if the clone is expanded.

cdr3_aa: CASSLASGGYNEQFF
v_call: TRBV5-1
j_call: TRBJ2-1
clone_size: few

cdr3_aa: CASSFLQGASGYTF
v_call: TRBV19
j_call: TRBJ1-2
clone_size: -

cdr3_aa: CASSFGAGPNQPQHF
v_call: TRBV5-1
j_call: TRBJ1-5
clone_size: -

cdr3_aa: CASSQTVKATNEKLFF
v_call: TRBV5-6
j_call: TRBJ1-4
clone_size: -

cdr3_aa: CASSEQFQETQYF
v_call: TRBV2
j_call: TRBJ2-5
clone_size: -

cdr3_aa: CASSYGQQTLNTEAFF
v_call: TRBV5-1
j_call: TRBJ1-1
clone_size: -

cdr3_aa: CASSRDRTPYEQYF
v_call: TRBV19
j_call: TRBJ2-7
clone_size: -

cdr3_aa: CASSFGNSNQPQHF
v_call: TRBV11-2
j_call: TRBJ1-5
clone_size: few

cdr3_aa: CAISENRFTGELFF
v_call: TRBV10-3
j_call: TRBJ2-2
clone_size: -

cdr3_aa: CASGLVLGQGDEQYF
v_call: TRBV12-5
j_call: TRBJ2-7
clone_size: -

cdr3_aa: CASRRGGERENTEAFF
v_call: TRBV5-1
j_call: TRBJ1-1
clone_size: -

cdr3_aa: CASSITGDTGEKLFF
v_call: TRBV19
j_call: TRBJ1-4
clone_size: once